A selection of T cell receptor beta chains follows, all from one sample in a study of blood T cell repertoires in COVID-19. Sequenced by immunoSEQ multiplex PCR; TCRdb stores in-frame clones only, minus some. The sample has some 290,000 clones, about nine tenths seen once. The sequencing input was peripheral blood. All receptors derive from a woman in her twenties or thirties with COVID-19, enrolled during active disease. The CDR3 runs from the conserved cysteine through the conserved F or W. D genes are given only for firm matches.

D | V | length | CDR3
- | TRBV3-1/TRBV3-2 | 13 | CASSPTGLTEAFF
TRBD1 | TRBV7-2 | 13 | CASSLGRDRSYTF
- | TRBV7-9 | 16 | CASSLAYSGNNEKLFF
TRBD1 | TRBV5-6 | 15 | CASSFPGQMNTEAFF
- | TRBV5-4 | 15 | CASSLGPGYGYEQYF
TRBD1 | TRBV10-3 | 13 | CAISDPTGYEQYF
- | TRBV20-1 | 13 | CSASSRVVTEAFF
TRBD1 | TRBV29-1 | 13 | CSVGQVGGTEAFF
- | TRBV28 | 16 | CASSSTRDSSHYGYTF
TRBD1 | TRBV2 | 15 | CASAGQGGYAAEAFF
- | TRBV15 | 14 | CATSRGGTSYEQYF
- | TRBV18 | 13 | CASSPTRDNEQFF
TRBD1 | TRBV27 | 18 | CASSLRGQGSWVNTEAFF
- | TRBV11-1 | 14 | CASSLQGWNSPLHF
- | TRBV5-1 | 14 | CASSLVEGNYEQYF